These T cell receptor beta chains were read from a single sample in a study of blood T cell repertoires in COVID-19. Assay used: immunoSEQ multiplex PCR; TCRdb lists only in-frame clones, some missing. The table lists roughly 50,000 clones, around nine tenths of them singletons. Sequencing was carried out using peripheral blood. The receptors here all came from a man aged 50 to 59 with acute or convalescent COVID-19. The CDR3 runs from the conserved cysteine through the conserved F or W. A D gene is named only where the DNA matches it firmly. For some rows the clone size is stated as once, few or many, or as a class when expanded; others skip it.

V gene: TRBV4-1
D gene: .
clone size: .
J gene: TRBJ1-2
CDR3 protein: CASSQGAGLGYGYTF
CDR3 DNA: TGCGCCAGCAGCCAAGGAGCAGGACTAGGGTATGGCTACACCTTC

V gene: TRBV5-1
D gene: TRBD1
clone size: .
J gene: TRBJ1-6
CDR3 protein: CASSLVSGGGFDSPLHF
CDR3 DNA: TGCGCCAGCAGCTTGGTCTCAGGAGGGGGCTTCGATTCACCCCTCCACTTT

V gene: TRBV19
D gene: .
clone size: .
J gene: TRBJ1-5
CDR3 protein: CASSSPFQPQHF
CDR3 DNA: TGTGCCAGTAGTTCTCCCTTTCAGCCCCAGCATTTT

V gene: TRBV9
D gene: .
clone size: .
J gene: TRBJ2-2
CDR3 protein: CASSVAVAGELFF
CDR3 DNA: TGTGCCAGCAGCGTAGCGGTTGCCGGGGAGCTGTTTTTT

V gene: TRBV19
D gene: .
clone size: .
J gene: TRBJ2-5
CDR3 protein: CASSTRQHGGTQYF
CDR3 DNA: TGTGCCAGTAGTACTAGACAGCACGGGGGGACCCAGTACTTC

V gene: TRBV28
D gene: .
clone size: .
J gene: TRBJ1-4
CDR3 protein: CASSPSGTSTNEKLFF
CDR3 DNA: TGTGCCAGCAGTCCAAGCGGGACCTCAACTAATGAAAAACTGTTTTTT

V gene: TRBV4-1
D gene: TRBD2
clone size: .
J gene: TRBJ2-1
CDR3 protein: CASSHEILAATYNEQFF
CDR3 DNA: TGCGCCAGCAGCCATGAGATCCTAGCGGCTACCTACAATGAGCAGTTCTTC

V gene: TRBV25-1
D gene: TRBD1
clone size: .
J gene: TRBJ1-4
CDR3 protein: CASSELTGEKLFF
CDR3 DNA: TGTGCCAGCAGTGAACTGACAGGGGAAAAACTGTTTTTT

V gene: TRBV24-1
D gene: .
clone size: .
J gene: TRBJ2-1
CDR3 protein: CATSDFRGSYHEQFF
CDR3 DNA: TGTGCCACCAGTGATTTTCGGGGGAGCTACCATGAGCAGTTCTTC

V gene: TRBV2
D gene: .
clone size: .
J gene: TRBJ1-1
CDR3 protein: CASSEDRIYTEAFF
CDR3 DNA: TGTGCCAGCAGTGAAGACAGGATTTACACTGAAGCTTTCTTT

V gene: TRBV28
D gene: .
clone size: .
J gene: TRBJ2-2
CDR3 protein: CASSLYRSTGELFF
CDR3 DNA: TGTGCCAGCAGTTTGTACAGGTCCACCGGGGAGCTGTTTTTT

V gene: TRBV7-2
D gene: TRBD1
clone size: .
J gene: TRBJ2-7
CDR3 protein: CASSPRDRFYEQYF
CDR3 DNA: TGTGCCAGCAGCCCACGGGACAGGTTCTACGAGCAGTACTTC

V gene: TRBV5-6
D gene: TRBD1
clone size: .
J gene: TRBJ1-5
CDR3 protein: CASSLGGDRGLDQPQHF
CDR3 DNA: TGTGCCAGCAGCTTAGGTGGGGACAGGGGATTGGATCAGCCCCAGCATTTT

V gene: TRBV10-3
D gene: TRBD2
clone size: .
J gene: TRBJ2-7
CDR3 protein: CAISSSGRPTYEQYF
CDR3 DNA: TGTGCCATCAGTTCTAGCGGGAGGCCCACCTACGAGCAGTACTTC

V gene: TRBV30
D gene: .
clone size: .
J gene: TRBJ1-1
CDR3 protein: CAWSDQGPTEAFF
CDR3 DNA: TGTGCCTGGAGTGACCAGGGTCCCACTGAAGCTTTCTTT

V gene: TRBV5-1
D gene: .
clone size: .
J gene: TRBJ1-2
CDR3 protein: CASSLDGQNYGYTF
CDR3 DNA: TGCGCCAGCAGCTTGGACGGACAGAACTATGGCTACACCTTC

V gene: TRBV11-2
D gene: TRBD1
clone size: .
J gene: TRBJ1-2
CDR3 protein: CASSLGQGDGYTF
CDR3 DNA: TGTGCCAGCAGCTTAGGACAGGGCGATGGCTACACCTTC

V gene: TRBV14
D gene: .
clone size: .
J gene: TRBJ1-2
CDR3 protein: CASSQEPLWTEDYGYTF
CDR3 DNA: TGTGCCAGCAGCCAAGAGCCCCTCTGGACAGAGGACTATGGCTACACCTTC

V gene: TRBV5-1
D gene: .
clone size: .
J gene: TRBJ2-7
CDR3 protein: CASSLETGVYEQYF
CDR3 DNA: TGCGCCAGCAGCTTGGAAACAGGAGTCTACGAGCAGTACTTC

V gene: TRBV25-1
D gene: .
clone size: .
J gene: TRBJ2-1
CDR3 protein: CASSDVSGGHSYNEQFF
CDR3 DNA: TGTGCCAGCAGTGACGTCTCGGGCGGACATTCCTACAATGAGCAGTTCTTC

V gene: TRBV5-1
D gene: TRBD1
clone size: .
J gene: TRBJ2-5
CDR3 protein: CASSLAGDRGRETQYF
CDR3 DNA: TGCGCCAGCAGCTTGGCCGGGGACAGGGGAAGAGAGACCCAGTACTTC

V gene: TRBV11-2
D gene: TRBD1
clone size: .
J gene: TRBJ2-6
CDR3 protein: CASSLDGTGFSYSGANVLTF
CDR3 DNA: TGTGCCAGCAGCTTAGATGGGACAGGGTTTTCTTACTCTGGGGCCAACGTCCTGACTTTC

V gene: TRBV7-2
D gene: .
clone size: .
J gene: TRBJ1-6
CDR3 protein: CASSLVGDNSPLHF
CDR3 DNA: TGTGCCAGCAGCTTAGTTGGAGATAATTCACCCCTCCACTTT

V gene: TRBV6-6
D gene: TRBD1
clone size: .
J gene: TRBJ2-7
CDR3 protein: CASSYTGTGEQYF
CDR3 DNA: TGTGCCAGCAGTTACACAGGGACAGGCGAGCAGTACTTC

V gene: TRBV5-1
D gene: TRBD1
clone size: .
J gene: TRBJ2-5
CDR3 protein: CASSFWGTVNQETQYF
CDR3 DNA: TGCGCCAGCAGCTTTTGGGGGACAGTAAATCAAGAGACCCAGTACTTC

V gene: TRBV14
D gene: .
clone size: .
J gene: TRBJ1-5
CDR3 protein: CASSQVVQPQHF
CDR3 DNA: TGTGCCAGCAGCCAAGTCGTTCAGCCCCAGCATTTT

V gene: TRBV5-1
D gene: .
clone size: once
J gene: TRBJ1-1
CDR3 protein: CASSLTGQNTEAFF
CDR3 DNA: TGCGCCAGCAGCTTGACAGGTCAGAACACTGAAGCTTTCTTT

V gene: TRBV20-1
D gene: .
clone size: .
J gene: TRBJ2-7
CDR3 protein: CSVGRDYEQYF
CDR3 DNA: TGCAGTGTGGGGCGGGACTACGAGCAGTACTTC

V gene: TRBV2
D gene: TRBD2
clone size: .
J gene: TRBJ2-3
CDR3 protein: CASSELTSGDTQYF
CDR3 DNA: TGTGCCAGCAGTGAATTGACTAGCGGAGATACGCAGTATTTT

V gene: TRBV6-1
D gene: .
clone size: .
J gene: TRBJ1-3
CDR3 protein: CASSKAGIPSGNTIYF
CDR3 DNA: TGTGCCAGCAGTAAAGCCGGGATACCCTCTGGAAACACCATATATTTT

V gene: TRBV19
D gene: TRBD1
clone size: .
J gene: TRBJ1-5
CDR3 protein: CASSLDRVQPQHF
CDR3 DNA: TGTGCCAGTAGTTTGGACAGGGTTCAGCCCCAGCATTTT

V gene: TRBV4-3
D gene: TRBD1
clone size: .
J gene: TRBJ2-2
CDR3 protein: CASSPSPTGSTGELFF
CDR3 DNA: TGCGCCAGCAGCCCGAGCCCGACAGGGTCAACAGGGGAGCTGTTTTTT

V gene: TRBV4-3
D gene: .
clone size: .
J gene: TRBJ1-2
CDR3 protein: CASSQQDFGVGYGYTF
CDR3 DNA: TGCGCCAGCAGCCAGCAGGATTTCGGGGTGGGCTATGGCTACACCTTC

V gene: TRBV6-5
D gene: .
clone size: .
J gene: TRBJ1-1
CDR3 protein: CASRWEDTNTEAFF
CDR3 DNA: TGTGCCAGCAGGTGGGAGGATACTAACACTGAAGCTTTCTTT

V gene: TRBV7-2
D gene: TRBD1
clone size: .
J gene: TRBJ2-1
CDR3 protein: CASSLRQGLDEQFF
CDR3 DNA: TGTGCCAGCAGCTTACGACAGGGGCTGGATGAGCAGTTCTTC

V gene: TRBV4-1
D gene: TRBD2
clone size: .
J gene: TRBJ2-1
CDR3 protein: CASSQSGGTSGYGRYEQFF
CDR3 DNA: TGCGCCAGCAGCCAATCGGGTGGGACTAGCGGCTACGGGCGATATGAGCAGTTCTTC

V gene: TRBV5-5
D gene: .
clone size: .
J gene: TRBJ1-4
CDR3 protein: CASSLQASIEKLFF
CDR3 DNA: TGTGCCAGCAGTTTACAGGCGAGCATTGAAAAACTGTTTTTT

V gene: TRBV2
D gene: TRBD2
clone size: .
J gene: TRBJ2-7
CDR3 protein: CASMGELAGRDEQYF
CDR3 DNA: TGTGCCAGCATGGGAGAACTAGCGGGAAGGGACGAGCAGTACTTC

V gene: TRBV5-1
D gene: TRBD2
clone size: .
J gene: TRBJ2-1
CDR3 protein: CASRPAPREGVNEQFF
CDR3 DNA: TGCGCCAGCAGACCCGCTCCGCGGGAGGGCGTCAATGAGCAGTTCTTC

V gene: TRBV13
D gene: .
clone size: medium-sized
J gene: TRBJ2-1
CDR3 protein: CASSGGGGYNEQFF
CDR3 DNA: TGTGCCAGCAGCGGAGGGGGCGGGTACAATGAGCAGTTCTTC

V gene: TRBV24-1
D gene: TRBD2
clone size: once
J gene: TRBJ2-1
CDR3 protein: CATSEAGSGEDEQFF
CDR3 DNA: TGTGCCACCAGTGAAGCGGGGTCTGGGGAGGATGAGCAGTTCTTC

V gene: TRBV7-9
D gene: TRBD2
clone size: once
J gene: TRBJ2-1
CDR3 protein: CASKIISGGDSEQFF
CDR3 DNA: TGTGCCAGCAAGATTATTAGCGGGGGGGACAGTGAGCAGTTCTTC

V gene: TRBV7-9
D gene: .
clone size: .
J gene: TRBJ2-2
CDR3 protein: CASTLQGGHTGELFF
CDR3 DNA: TGTGCCAGCACCCTACAGGGTGGGCACACCGGGGAGCTGTTTTTT

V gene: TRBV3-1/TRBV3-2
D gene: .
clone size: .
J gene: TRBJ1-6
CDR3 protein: CASSQVSGFNSPLHF
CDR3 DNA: TGTGCCAGCAGCCAAGTTTCAGGATTTAATTCACCCCTCCACTTT

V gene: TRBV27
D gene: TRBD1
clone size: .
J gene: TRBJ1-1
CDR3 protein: CASSLLPLQGVNTEAFF
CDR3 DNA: TGTGCCAGCAGTTTACTTCCTTTACAGGGGGTGAACACTGAAGCTTTCTTT

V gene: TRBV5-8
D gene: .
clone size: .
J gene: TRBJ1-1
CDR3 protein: CASSLELADMNTEAFF
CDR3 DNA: TGTGCCAGCAGCTTGGAGTTGGCAGATATGAACACTGAAGCTTTCTTT

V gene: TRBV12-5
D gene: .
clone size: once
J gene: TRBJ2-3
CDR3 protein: CASQGSIPDTQYF
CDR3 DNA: TGTGCTAGCCAGGGCAGTATCCCAGATACGCAGTATTTT

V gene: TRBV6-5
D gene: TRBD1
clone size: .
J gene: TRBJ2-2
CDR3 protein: CASSLEGADTGELFF
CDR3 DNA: TGTGCCAGCAGCCTCGAGGGGGCCGACACCGGGGAGCTGTTTTTT

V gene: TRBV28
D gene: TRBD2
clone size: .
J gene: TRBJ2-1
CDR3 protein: CASTRTSGYNEQFF
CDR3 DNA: TGTGCCAGCACTAGGACTAGCGGCTACAATGAGCAGTTCTTC

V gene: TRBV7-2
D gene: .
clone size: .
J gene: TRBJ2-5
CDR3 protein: CASSSTDRTQYF
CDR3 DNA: TGTGCCAGCAGCTCCACGGACAGGACCCAGTACTTC

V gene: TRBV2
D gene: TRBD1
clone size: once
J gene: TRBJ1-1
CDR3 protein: CASSLDRGSEAFF
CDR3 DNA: TGTGCCAGCAGTTTGGACAGGGGGTCCGAAGCTTTCTTT